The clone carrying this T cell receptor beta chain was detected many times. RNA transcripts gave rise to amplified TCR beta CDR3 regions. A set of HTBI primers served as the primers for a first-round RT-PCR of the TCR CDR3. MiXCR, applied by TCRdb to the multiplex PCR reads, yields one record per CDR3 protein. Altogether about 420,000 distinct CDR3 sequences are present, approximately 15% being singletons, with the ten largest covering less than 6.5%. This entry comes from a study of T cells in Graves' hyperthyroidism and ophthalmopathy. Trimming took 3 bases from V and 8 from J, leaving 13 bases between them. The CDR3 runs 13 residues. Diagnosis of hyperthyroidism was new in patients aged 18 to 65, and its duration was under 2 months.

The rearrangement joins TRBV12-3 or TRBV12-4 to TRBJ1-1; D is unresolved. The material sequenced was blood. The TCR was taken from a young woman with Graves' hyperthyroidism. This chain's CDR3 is CASSFSAPEEAFF. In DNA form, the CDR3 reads TGTGCCAGCAGTTTTTCAGCTCCAGAAGAAGCTTTCTTT.